This T cell receptor (beta chain) came from a study of blood T cell repertoires in COVID-19. In the study overall: Sources were T cells, B-cell-depleted T cells, or PBMCs; the material itself was cDNA or gDNA.

Germline assignment: CDR1 MNHEY and CDR2 SVGAGI. V was pared by 6 bases and J by 12 bases, with 12 bases between. The CDR3 is made up of 11 amino acids. Per the authors' pipeline: Estimation of nucleated cell counts was performed using reference gene primer amplification. Data came from immunoSEQ multiplex PCR; TCRdb stores just in-frame clones and leaves some out. That table gives V, J and clone size, and the DNA gave D and trimming. The sample lists roughly 69,000 clones, almost 90% occurring once. Material: peripheral blood. V gene TRBV6-5 combines with J gene TRBJ2-1; no reliable D call. The sequence was collected from a man between 45 and 60 years old with acute or convalescent COVID-19. CDR3 sequence (DNA): TGTGCCAGCAGGGCGACAATATGGCAGTTCTTC. Translated: CASRATIWQFF.